The sample holds a few counts of the clone carrying this TCR beta chain. What it binds is unknown. Gene names follow the mouse nomenclature. The read terminates 4 residues ahead of where the CDR3 ends, so the germline J gene completes it. This sample includes further DNA sequences coding for the same CDR3. TCR sequencing used cDNA made by reverse transcription of extracted RNA. The method was immunoSEQ multiplex PCR; TCRdb's version includes in-frame clones alone and lacks a portion of them. Altogether 200,000 to 300,000 clones were found in the sample, and no singletons occur. The sample belongs to a study of CD8+ T cells in alopecia areata. Study details: Female C3H/HeJ recipients aged roughly 7-10 weeks got skin from C3H/HeJ graft donors aged about 6-13 months that had spontaneous alopecia. Study-level points and caveats: Affected lesional scalp, above all in alopecia totalis/universalis, was more clonal than normal scalp. Patients showed less clear TCR sequence sharing than mice, possibly partly because of HLA diversity. Scalp repertoires also include resident alphabeta T cells from normal skin.

The CDR3 has 14 amino acids. J gave up 3 bases and V 3 bases, and 2 bases lay outside the gene matches. Germline V CDR1 and CDR2: NSQYPW, LRSPGD (reference sequence). Markers used for sorting pooled cutaneous lymph node cells were CD4, CD8alpha, NKG2D, NKG2ACE and others. The chain has TRBV1 and TRBJ2-7; 10 positions match TRBD2. The source of this sequence is a C3H/HeJ mouse with alopecia areata. Strain haplotype (MHC): H2-k. The sequencing sample was made of CD4+ T cells sorted from a lymph node. CDR3 region: CTCSANWGGYEQYF. The CDR3 DNA, read in part, is TGCACCTGCAGTGCCAACTGGGGGGGCTAT.